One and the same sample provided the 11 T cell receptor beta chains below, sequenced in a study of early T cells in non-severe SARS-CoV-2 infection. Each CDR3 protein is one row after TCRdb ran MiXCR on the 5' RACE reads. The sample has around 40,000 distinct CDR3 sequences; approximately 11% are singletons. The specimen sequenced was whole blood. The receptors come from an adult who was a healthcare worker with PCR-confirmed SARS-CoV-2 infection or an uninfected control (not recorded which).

In DNA, the CDR3 is TGCAGTGCTCGGGGGGGTAGCACAGATACGCAGTATTTT. This sequence encodes CSARGGSTDTQYF. The rearrangement joins TRBV20-1 to TRBJ2-3; TRBD2 aligns across 8 bases. CDR3 size: 13 residues. The V segment lost 5 bases and the J segment 0 bases; nucleotides outside the gene matches: 1. The germline gives CDR1 DFQATT, CDR2 SNEGSKA (reference sequence).

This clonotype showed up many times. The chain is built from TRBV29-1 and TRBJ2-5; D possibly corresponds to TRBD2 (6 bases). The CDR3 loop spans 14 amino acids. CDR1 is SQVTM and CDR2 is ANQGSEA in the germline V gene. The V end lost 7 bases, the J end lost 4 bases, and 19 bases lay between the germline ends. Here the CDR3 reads CSAPRGKSRETQYF. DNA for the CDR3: TGCAGCGCTCCCCGGGGGAAGTCCCGAGAGACCCAGTACTTC.

This CDR3 is CASSGESRGGYEQYF. In DNA form, the CDR3 reads TGTGCCAGCAGCGGCGAGTCCCGGGGGGGCTACGAGCAGTACTTC. The chain recombines TRBV9 with TRBJ2-7; 8 positions agree with TRBD2. The CDR3 loop spans 15 amino acids. The V gene end was trimmed by 3 bases and the J gene end by 3 bases; junction bases not matched to a gene: 8. Germline CDR1 is SGDLS and CDR2 is YYNGEE.

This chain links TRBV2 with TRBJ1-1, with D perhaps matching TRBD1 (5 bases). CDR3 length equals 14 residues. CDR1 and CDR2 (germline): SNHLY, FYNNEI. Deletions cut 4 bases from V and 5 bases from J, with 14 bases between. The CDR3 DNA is TGTGCCAGCAGTGCGGGGGTCGCGGGGACTGAAGCTTTCTTT. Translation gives CASSAGVAGTEAFF.

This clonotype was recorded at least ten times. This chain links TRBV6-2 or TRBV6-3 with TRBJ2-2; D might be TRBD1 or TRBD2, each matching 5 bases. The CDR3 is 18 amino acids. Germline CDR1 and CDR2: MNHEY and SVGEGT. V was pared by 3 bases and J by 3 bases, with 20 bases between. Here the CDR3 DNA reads TGTGCCAGCAGTTATATAGGACTCAGGGCGGCGGACACCGGGGAGCTGTTTTTT. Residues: CASSYIGLRAADTGELFF.

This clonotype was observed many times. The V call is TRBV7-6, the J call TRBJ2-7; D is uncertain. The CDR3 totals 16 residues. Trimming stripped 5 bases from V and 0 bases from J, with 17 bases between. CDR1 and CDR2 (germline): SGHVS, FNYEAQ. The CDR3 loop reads CASSPVVAASSYEQYF. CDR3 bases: TGTGCCAGCAGCCCCGTCGTGGCGGCGAGCTCCTACGAGCAGTACTTC.

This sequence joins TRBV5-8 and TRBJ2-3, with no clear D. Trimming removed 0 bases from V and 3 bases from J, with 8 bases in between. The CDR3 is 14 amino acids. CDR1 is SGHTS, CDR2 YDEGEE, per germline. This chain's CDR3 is CASSLGVVTDTQYF. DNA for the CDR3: TGTGCCAGCAGCTTGGGGGTAGTAACAGATACGCAGTATTTT.

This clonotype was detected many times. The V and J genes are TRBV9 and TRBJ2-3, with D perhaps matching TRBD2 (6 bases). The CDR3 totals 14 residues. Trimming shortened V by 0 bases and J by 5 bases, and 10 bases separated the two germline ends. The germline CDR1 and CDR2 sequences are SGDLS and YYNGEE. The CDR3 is CASSVVGSGDTQYF. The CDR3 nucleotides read TGTGCCAGCAGCGTAGTCGGTAGCGGAGATACGCAGTATTTT. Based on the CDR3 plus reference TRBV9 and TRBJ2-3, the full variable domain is DSGVTQTPKHLITATGQRVTLRCSPRSGDLSVYWYQQSLDQGLQFLIQYYNGEERAKGNILERFSAQQFPDLHSELNLSSLELGDSALYFCASSVVGSGDTQYFGPGTRLTVL.

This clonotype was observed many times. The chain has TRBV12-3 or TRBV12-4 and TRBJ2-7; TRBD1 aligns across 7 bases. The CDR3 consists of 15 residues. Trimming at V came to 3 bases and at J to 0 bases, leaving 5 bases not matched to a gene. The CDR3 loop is CASSLRQGFSYEQYF. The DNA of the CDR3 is TGTGCCAGCAGTTTGAGACAGGGCTTCTCCTACGAGCAGTACTTC.

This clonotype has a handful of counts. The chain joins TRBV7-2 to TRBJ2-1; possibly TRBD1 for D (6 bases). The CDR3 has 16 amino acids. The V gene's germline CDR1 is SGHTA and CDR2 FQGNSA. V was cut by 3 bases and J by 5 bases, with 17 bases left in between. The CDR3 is CASSFFGQTRDNEQFF. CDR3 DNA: TGTGCCAGCAGCTTCTTTGGACAGACCCGAGACAATGAGCAGTTCTTC.

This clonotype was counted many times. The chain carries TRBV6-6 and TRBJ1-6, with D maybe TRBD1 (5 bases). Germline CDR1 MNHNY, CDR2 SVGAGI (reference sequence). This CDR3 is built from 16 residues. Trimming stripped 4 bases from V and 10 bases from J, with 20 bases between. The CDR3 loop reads CASSLGTRGLGSPLHF. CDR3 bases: TGTGCCAGCAGTTTAGGGACTCGGGGCCTAGGATCACCCCTCCACTTT.